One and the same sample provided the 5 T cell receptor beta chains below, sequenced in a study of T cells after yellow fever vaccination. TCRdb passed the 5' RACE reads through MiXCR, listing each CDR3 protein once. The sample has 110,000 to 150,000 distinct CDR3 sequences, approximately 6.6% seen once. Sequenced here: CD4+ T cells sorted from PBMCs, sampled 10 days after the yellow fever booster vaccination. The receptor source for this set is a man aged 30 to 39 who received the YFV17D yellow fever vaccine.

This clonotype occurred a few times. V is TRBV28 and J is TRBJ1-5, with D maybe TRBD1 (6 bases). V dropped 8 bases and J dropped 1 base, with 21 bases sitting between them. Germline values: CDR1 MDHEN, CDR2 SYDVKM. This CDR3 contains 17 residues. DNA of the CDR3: TGTGCCAGCGCCTCCGGGCAGGGGTATGACAGCAATCAGCCCCAGCATTTT. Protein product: CASASGQGYDSNQPQHF.

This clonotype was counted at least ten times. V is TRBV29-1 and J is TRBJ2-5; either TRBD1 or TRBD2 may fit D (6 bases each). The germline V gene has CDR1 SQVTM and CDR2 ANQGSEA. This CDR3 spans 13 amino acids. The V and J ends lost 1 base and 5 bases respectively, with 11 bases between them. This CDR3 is CSVEVKGGETQYF. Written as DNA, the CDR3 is TGCAGCGTTGAAGTGAAAGGGGGGGAGACCCAGTACTTC.

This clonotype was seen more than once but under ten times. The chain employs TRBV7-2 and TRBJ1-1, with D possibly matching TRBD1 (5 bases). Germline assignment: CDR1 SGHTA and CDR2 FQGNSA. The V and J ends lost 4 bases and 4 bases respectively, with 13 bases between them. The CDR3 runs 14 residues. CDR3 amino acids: CASSWGSLGTEAFF. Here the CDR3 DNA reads TGTGCCAGCAGCTGGGGGTCCTTAGGCACTGAAGCTTTCTTT.

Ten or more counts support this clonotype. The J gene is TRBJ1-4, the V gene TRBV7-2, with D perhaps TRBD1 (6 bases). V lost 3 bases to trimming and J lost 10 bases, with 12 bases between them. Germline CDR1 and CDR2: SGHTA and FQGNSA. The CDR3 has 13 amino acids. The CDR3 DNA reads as TGTGCCAGCAGCTTCCTCGAGGGGGGAAAACTGTTTTTT. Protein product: CASSFLEGGKLFF. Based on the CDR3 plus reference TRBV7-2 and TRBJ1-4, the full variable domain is GAGVSQSPSNKVTEKGKDVELRCDPISGHTALYWYRQSLGQGLEFLIYFQGNSAPDKSGLPSDRFSAERTGGSVSTLTIQRTQQEDSAVYLCASSFLEGGKLFFGSGTQLSVL.

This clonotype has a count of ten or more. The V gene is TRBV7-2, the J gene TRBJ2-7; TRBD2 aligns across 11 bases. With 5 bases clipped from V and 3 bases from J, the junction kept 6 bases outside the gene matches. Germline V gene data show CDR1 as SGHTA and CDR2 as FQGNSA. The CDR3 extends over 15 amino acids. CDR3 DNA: TGTGCCAGCAGCGCGGGACTAGCGGAATACTACGAGCAGTACTTC. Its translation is CASSAGLAEYYEQYF.